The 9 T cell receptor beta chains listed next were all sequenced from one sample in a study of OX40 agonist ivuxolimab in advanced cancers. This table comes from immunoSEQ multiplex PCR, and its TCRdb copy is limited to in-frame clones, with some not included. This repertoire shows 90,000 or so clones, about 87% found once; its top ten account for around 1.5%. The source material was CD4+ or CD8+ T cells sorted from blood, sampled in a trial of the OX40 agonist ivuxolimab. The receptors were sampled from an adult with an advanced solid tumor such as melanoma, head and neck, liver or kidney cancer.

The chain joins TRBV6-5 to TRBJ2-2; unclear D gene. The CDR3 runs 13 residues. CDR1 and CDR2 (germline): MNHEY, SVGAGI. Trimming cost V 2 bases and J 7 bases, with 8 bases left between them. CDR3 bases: TGTGCCAGCAGTTACGTGATTGACGGGGAGCTGTTTTTT. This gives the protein CASSYVIDGELFF.

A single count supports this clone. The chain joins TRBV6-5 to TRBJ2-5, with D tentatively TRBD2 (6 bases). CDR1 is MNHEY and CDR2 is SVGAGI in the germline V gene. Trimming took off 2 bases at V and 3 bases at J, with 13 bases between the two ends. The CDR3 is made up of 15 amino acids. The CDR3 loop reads CASSYLLATEETQYF. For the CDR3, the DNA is TGTGCCAGCAGTTACCTCCTAGCGACCGAAGAGACCCAGTACTTC.

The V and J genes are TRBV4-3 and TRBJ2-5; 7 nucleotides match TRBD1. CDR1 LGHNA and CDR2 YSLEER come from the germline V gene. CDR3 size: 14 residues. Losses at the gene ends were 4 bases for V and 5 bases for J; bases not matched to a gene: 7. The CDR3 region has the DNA TGCGCCAGCAGCCCGAGTAGGGGGCGGGAGACCCAGTACTTC. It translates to CASSPSRGRETQYF.

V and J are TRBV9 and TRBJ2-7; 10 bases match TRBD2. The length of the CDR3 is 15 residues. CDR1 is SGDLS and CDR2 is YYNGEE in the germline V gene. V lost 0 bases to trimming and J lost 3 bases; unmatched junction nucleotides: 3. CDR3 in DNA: TGTGCCAGCAGCGTAGGATGGACTAGCGGCTACGAGCAGTACTTC. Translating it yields CASSVGWTSGYEQYF. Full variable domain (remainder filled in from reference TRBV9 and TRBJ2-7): DSGVTQTPKHLITATGQRVTLRCSPRSGDLSVYWYQQSLDQGLQFLIQYYNGEERAKGNILERFSAQQFPDLHSELNLSSLELGDSALYFCASSVGWTSGYEQYFGPGTRLTVT.

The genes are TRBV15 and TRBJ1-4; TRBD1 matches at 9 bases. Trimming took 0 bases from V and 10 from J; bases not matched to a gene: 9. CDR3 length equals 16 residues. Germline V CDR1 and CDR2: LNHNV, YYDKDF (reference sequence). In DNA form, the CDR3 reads TGTGCCACCAGCAGAGAACCGGGACAGGGAATTGGAAAACTGTTTTTT. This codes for CATSREPGQGIGKLFF.

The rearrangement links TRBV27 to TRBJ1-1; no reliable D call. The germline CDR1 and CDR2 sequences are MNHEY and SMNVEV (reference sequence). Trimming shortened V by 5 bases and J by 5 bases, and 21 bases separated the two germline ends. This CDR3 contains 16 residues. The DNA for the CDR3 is TGTGCCAGCAGTCAAGGATGGACGGTGGAGGGAACTGAAGCTTTCTTT. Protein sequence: CASSQGWTVEGTEAFF.

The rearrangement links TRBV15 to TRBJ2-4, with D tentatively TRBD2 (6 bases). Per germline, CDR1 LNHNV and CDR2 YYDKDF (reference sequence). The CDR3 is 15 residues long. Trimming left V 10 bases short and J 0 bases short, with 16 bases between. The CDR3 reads CARWAEAGAKNIQYF. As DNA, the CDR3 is TGTGCCAGGTGGGCAGAAGCGGGAGCCAAAAACATTCAGTACTTC.

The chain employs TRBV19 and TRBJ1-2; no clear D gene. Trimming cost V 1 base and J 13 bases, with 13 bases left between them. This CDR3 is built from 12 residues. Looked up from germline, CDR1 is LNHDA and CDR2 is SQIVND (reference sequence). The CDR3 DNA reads TGTGCCAGTAGTATAGGACTTACGGGCAGCACCTTC. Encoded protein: CASSIGLTGSTF.

The CDR3 is CAWSRLAATGELFF. As DNA, the CDR3 is TGTGCCTGGAGCCGACTAGCAGCCACCGGGGAGCTGTTTTTT. The V gene is TRBV30, the J gene TRBJ2-2; 7 bases align to TRBD2. V shed 3 bases, J shed 4 bases, and the junction held 5 bases outside the gene matches. The CDR3 consists of 14 residues. Germline values: CDR1 GTSNPN, CDR2 SVGIG (reference sequence).